These 8 T cell receptor beta chains originate from one sample sequenced in a study of blood T cell repertoires in COVID-19. This table comes from immunoSEQ multiplex PCR, and its TCRdb copy is limited to in-frame clones, with some not included. Of a few hundred thousand clones listed, 85% to 90% were seen once; the top ten hold 1.7%. Input material: PBMCs or T cells enriched from blood (not recorded which). Receptor source: a woman aged 30 to 39 who had recovered from COVID-19.

This clone occurred a few times. The V gene is TRBV19, the J gene TRBJ2-3, with 9 nucleotides matching TRBD1. The V segment lost 6 bases and the J segment 5 bases; nucleotides outside the gene matches: 12. The CDR3 spans 16 residues. Germline V gene lookup returns CDR1 LNHDA and CDR2 SQIVND (reference sequence). CDR3 DNA sequence: TGTGCCAGTAGCAGAGGAGGACAGGGGAGCGGAGATACGCAGTATTTT. Amino acids: CASSRGGQGSGDTQYF.

The genes are TRBV5-1 and TRBJ1-2; D call uncertain. Trimming took off 4 bases at V and 6 bases at J, with 13 bases between the two ends. The germline gives CDR1 SGHRS, CDR2 YFSETQ. This CDR3 spans 13 amino acids. In DNA, the CDR3 is TGCGCCAGCAGCCAGCCCGGCGGGGATGGCTACACCTTC. Amino acid sequence: CASSQPGGDGYTF.

The rearrangement links TRBV2 to TRBJ1-5; D is unclear. Germline V gene data show CDR1 as SNHLY and CDR2 as FYNNEI. V was trimmed by 3 bases and J by 11 bases, leaving 14 bases between them. The CDR3 has 13 residues. The CDR3 DNA is TGTGCCAGCAGTGACCCTCTAACGGAGACCCAGCATTTT. Its translation is CASSDPLTETQHF.

The V call is TRBV19, the J call TRBJ2-4; weak D call: TRBD1 (5 bases). The germline V gene encodes CDR1 LNHDA and CDR2 SQIVND (reference sequence). This CDR3 has 17 amino acids. The V end was cut by 4 bases, the J end by 0 bases, with 16 bases between. CDR3 DNA: TGTGCCAGTAGTAAAAGGGGAAGCCAGATAGCCAAAAACATTCAGTACTTC. Its protein product is CASSKRGSQIAKNIQYF.

The chain combines TRBV7-6 with TRBJ2-2; D gene ambiguous. Trimming removed 3 bases at V and 3 bases at J, with 11 bases between. The CDR3 is 15 residues long. Germline V lookup: CDR1 SGHVS, CDR2 FNYEAQ. For the CDR3, the DNA is TGTGCCAGCAGCTTGTTTAGCCAGTACACCGGGGAGCTGTTTTTT. It translates to CASSLFSQYTGELFF.

V usage is TRBV28 and J usage is TRBJ1-2, with 7 bases aligning to TRBD1. The V gene's germline CDR1 is MDHEN and CDR2 SYDVKM. The V and J ends lost 8 bases and 4 bases, in that order; junction bases with no gene match: 13. This CDR3 region has 15 residues. This chain's CDR3 is CASLPRQGTIYGYTF. The CDR3 DNA sequence: TGTGCCAGCCTCCCCCGACAGGGAACGATCTATGGCTACACCTTC.

The V gene is TRBV5-1, the J gene TRBJ2-1; no reliable D call. This CDR3 comprises 14 residues. V was shortened by 2 bases and J by 0 bases, with 6 bases between the two germline ends. CDR1 SGHRS and CDR2 YFSETQ come from the germline V gene. The CDR3 coding sequence is TGCGCCAGCAGCTTCGATAGCTCCTACAATGAGCAGTTCTTC. This codes for CASSFDSSYNEQFF.

The chain couples TRBV19 to TRBJ1-1; tentative D call: TRBD1 (5 bases). CDR1 LNHDA and CDR2 SQIVND come from the germline V gene (reference sequence). CDR3 length equals 16 residues. V lost 3 bases, J lost 1 base, and 15 bases lay in between. The CDR3 is CASSIVAGSRNTEAFF. CDR3 DNA sequence: TGTGCCAGTAGTATCGTGGCAGGGTCTAGGAACACTGAAGCTTTCTTT.